Listed below are T cell receptor beta chains from one sample, sequenced in a study of CD8+CD57+ T cells in acquired aplastic anemia. TCRdb reprocessed the reads via MiXCR and lists one record per CDR3 protein. The sample carries about 17,000 distinct CDR3 sequences, approximately 38% recorded once. The sequenced material came from CD8+CD57+ T cells sorted from PBMCs. The receptors were gathered from a human donor with aplastic anemia. Both conserved end residues are part of each CDR3. D genes are given only for firm matches. Clone size is not always given. Where it is, it says once, few, many or a class for expanded clones.

d_call | j_call | v_call | clone_size | cdr3_aa | cdr3_nt
. | TRBJ1-6 | TRBV20-1 | . | CGGGLARGYNSPLHF | TGCGGGGGCGGTCTGGCAAGGGGCTATAATTCACCCCTCCACTTT
. | TRBJ1-1 | TRBV5-8 | many | CASSFYNLMNTEAFF | TGTGCCAGCAGTTTTTATAATCTCATGAACACTGAAGCTTTCTTT
. | TRBJ1-1 | TRBV5-1 | many | CASSHLQGFYFTEAFF | TGCGCCAGCAGTCACCTACAGGGATTCTATTTCACTGAAGCTTTCTTT
. | TRBJ1-2 | TRBV10-3 | few | CAISEGGTDINYGYTF | TGTGCCATCAGTGAAGGGGGGACGGACATTAACTATGGCTACACCTTC
. | TRBJ2-7 | TRBV20-1 | many | CSARGEGSSEVGEQYF | TGCAGTGCTAGAGGTGAGGGTAGCTCCGAAGTTGGGGAGCAGTACTTC
TRBD1 | TRBJ2-3 | TRBV9 | . | CASSTGDRAVF | TGTGCCAGCAGCACAGGTGACAGGGCTGTTTTT
. | TRBJ1-1 | TRBV29-1 | . | CSVDKNTEAFF | TGCAGCGTTGACAAGAACACTGAAGCTTTCTTT
. | TRBJ2-2 | TRBV10-2 | many | CASSDLGGELFF | TGCGCCAGCAGCGACCTCGGGGGGGAGCTGTTTTTT
TRBD2 | TRBJ2-5 | TRBV20-1 | . | CSARRLAIFQHAPQETQYF | TGTAGTGCTAGGAGACTAGCAATTTTCCAGCACGCTCCACAAGAGACCCAGTACTTC
TRBD2 | TRBJ2-1 | TRBV24-1 | . | CATSDRGLAGEGNEQFF | TGTGCCACCAGTGACCGGGGACTAGCGGGTGAGGGAAATGAGCAGTTCTTC
. | TRBJ1-5 | TRBV19 | . | CASSIDRGGGPQHF | TGTGCCAGTAGTATAGATCGGGGCGGGGGGCCCCAGCATTTT
. | TRBJ1-5 | TRBV5-6 | . | CASRATSGVVQPQHF | TGTGCCAGCAGGGCAACGTCGGGGGTGGTTCAGCCCCAGCATTTT
TRBD2 | TRBJ2-7 | TRBV20-1 | . | CSARSGRDYEQYF | TGCAGTGCTAGAAGCGGGAGGGATTACGAGCAGTACTTC
. | TRBJ2-2 | TRBV6-2/TRBV6-3 | few | CASRLTGYGELFF | TGTGCCAGCAGATTAACAGGGTACGGGGAGCTGTTTTTT
TRBD1 | TRBJ2-7 | TRBV6-2/TRBV6-3 | many | CASSYGTGSSYEQYF | TGTGCCAGCAGTTACGGGACAGGGAGCTCCTACGAGCAGTACTTC
. | TRBJ2-2 | TRBV7-3 | . | CASSPSPGLRGTGELFF | TGTGCCAGCAGCCCCTCCCCAGGGCTAAGGGGGACCGGGGAGCTGTTTTTT
. | TRBJ1-2 | TRBV23-1 | . | CASRGRYGYTF | TGCGCCAGCAGAGGGCGTTATGGCTACACCTTC
. | TRBJ2-3 | TRBV14 | few | CASSLPGDVSGTDTQYF | TGTGCCAGCAGCCTTCCGGGAGACGTGAGTGGCACAGATACGCAGTATTTT
. | TRBJ1-2 | TRBV9 | many | CASSVGEANYGYTF | TGTGCCAGCAGCGTAGGCGAAGCGAACTATGGCTACACCTTC
TRBD1 | TRBJ2-7 | TRBV15 | many | CATSSFIQNPRDRGGEQYF | TGTGCCACCAGCAGCTTTATACAAAATCCCCGGGACAGGGGTGGGGAGCAGTACTTC
. | TRBJ2-7 | TRBV9 | . | CASSVTGVVIDEQYF | TGTGCCAGCAGCGTCACGGGGGTAGTAATCGACGAGCAGTACTTC
. | TRBJ2-7 | TRBV7-2 | many | CASSFLDSYEQYF | TGTGCCAGCAGCTTCCTTGACTCCTACGAGCAGTACTTC
. | TRBJ1-4 | TRBV5-4 | . | CASSSRQSTNEKLFF | TGTGCCAGCAGCTCGAGACAGTCAACTAATGAAAAACTGTTTTTT
. | TRBJ2-5 | TRBV5-1 | . | CASSLEFALGTQYF | TGCGCCAGCAGCTTGGAGTTCGCGTTGGGGACCCAGTACTTC
. | TRBJ2-2 | TRBV29-1 | few | CSVDVRRTGELFF | TGCAGCGTTGATGTAAGAAGGACCGGGGAGCTGTTTTTT
. | TRBJ1-2 | TRBV25-1 | . | CASSEWEGGGYGYTF | TGTGCCAGCAGTGAATGGGAGGGGGGAGGTTATGGCTACACCTTC
. | TRBJ1-2 | TRBV7-2 | . | CASSFALYGYTF | TGTGCCAGCAGCTTCGCCCTCTATGGCTACACCTTC
TRBD1 | TRBJ2-1 | TRBV15 | . | CATSGRSGQGLNEQFF | TGTGCCACCAGCGGACGGTCGGGACAGGGGTTGAATGAGCAGTTCTTC
. | TRBJ2-1 | TRBV29-1 | few | CSVDSFPYNEQFF | TGCAGCGTTGACTCATTTCCCTACAATGAGCAGTTCTTC
. | TRBJ2-7 | TRBV5-4 | many | CASSFDYSYEQYF | TGTGCCAGCAGCTTCGATTACTCCTACGAGCAGTACTTC
TRBD1 | TRBJ2-7 | TRBV9 | . | CASSVWTGVSDEQYF | TGTGCCAGCAGCGTCTGGACAGGGGTGAGCGACGAGCAGTACTTC
TRBD2 | TRBJ2-7 | TRBV5-4 | few | CASSAPTSAIYEQYF | TGTGCCAGCAGCGCCCCGACTAGCGCGATCTACGAGCAGTACTTC
TRBD2 | TRBJ2-3 | TRBV7-3 | many | CASSLSGGAFTDTQYF | TGTGCCAGCAGCTTAAGCGGGGGGGCCTTCACAGATACGCAGTATTTT
. | TRBJ2-5 | TRBV9 | . | CASSALQGLGETQYF | TGTGCCAGCAGCGCACTACAGGGTTTGGGAGAGACCCAGTACTTC
TRBD2 | TRBJ2-1 | TRBV7-3 | few | CASSLRLADFEEQFF | TGTGCCAGCAGCCTAAGACTAGCGGACTTCGAGGAGCAGTTCTTC
. | TRBJ2-7 | TRBV5-6 | many | CASSLWWSNFLNEQYF | TGTGCCAGCAGCTTGTGGTGGAGTAATTTCCTCAACGAGCAGTACTTC
. | TRBJ2-2 | TRBV2 | once | CASTSNGANTGELFF | TGTGCCAGCACCTCTAACGGGGCAAACACCGGGGAGCTGTTTTTT
TRBD2 | TRBJ2-2 | TRBV7-2 | few | CASSLASSGGANTGELFF | TGTGCCAGCAGCTTAGCGAGCAGCGGGGGGGCGAACACCGGGGAGCTGTTTTTT
. | TRBJ1-1 | TRBV5-6 | . | CASSLPNTEAFF | TGTGCCAGCAGCTTACCCAACACTGAAGCTTTCTTT
. | TRBJ2-1 | TRBV6-5 | . | CASSYWGVGYNEQFF | TGTGCCAGCAGTTACTGGGGGGTGGGCTACAATGAGCAGTTCTTC